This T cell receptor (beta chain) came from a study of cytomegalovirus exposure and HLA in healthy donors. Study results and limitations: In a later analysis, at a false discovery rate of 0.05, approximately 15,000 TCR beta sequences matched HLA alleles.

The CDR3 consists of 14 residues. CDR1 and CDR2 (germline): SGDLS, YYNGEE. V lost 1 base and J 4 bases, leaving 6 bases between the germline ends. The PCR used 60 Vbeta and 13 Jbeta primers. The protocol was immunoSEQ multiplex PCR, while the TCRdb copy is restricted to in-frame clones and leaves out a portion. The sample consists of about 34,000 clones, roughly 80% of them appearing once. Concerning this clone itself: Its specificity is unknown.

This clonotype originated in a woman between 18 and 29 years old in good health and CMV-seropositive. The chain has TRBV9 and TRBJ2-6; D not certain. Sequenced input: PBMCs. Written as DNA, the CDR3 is TGTGCCAGCAGCGTATTCGGGGGGGCCAACGTCCTGACTTTC. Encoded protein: CASSVFGGANVLTF.